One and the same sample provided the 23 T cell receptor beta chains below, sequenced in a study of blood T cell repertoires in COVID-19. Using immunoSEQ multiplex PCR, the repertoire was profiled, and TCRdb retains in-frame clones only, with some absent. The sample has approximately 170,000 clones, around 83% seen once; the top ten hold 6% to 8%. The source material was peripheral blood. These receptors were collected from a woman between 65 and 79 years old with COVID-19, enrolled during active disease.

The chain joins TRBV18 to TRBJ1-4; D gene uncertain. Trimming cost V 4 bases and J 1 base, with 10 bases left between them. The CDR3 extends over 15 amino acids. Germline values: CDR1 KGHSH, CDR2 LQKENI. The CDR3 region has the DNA TGTGCCAGCTCACGTATAGCTGAAACTAATGAAAAACTGTTTTTT. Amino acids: CASSRIAETNEKLFF.

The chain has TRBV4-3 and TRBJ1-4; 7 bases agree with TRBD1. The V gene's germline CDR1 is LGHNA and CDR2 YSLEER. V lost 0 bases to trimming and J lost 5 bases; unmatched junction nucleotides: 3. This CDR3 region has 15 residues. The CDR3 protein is CASSQDLTGNEKLFF. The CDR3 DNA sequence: TGCGCCAGCAGCCAAGATTTGACAGGGAATGAAAAACTGTTTTTT.

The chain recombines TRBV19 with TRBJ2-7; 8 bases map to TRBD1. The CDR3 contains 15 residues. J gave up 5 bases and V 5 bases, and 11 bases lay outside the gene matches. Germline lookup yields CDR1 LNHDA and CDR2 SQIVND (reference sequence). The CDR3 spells CASSSRQGNPHEQYF. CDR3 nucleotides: TGTGCCAGTAGTTCCCGACAGGGGAACCCTCACGAGCAGTACTTC.

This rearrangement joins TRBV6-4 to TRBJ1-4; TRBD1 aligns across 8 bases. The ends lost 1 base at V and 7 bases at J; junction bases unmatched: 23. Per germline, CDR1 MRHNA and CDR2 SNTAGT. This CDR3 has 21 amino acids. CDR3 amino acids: CASSDYYLGQGPNLVCEKLFF. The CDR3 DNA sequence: TGTGCCAGCAGTGACTACTATCTTGGACAGGGACCAAACCTAGTCTGTGAAAAACTGTTTTTT.

This CDR3 reads CASSTTGVNEKLFF. The CDR3 DNA is TGTGCCAGCAGCACTACAGGAGTTAATGAAAAACTGTTTTTT. The genes are TRBV2 and TRBJ1-4, with a possible D match to TRBD1 (5 bases). Germline values: CDR1 SNHLY, CDR2 FYNNEI. V was clipped by 6 bases and J by 4 bases, with 12 bases between them. This CDR3 region has 14 residues.

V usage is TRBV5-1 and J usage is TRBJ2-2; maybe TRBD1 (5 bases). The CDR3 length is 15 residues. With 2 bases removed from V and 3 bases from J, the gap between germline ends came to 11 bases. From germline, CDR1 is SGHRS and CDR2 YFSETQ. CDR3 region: CASSLGAKHTGELFF. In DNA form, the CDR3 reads TGCGCCAGCAGCTTAGGGGCCAAGCACACCGGGGAGCTGTTTTTT.

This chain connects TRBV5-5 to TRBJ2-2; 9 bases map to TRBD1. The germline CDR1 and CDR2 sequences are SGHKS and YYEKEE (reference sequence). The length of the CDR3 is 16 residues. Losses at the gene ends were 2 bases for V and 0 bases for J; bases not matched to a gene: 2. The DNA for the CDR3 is TGTGCCAGCAGCTTCGGACAGGGGTCGAACACCGGGGAGCTGTTTTTT. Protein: CASSFGQGSNTGELFF.

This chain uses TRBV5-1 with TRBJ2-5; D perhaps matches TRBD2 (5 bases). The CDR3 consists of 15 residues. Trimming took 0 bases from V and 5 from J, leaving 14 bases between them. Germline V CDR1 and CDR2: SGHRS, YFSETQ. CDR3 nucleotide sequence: TGCGCCAGCAGCTTGGGGGCCGCCCCGGGGGAGACCCAGTACTTC. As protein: CASSLGAAPGETQYF.

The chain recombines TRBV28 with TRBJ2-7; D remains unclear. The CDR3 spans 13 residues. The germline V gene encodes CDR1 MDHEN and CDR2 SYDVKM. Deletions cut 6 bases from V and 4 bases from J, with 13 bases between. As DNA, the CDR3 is TGTGCCAGCAGCATACAGACCAAATACGAGCAGTACTTC. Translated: CASSIQTKYEQYF.

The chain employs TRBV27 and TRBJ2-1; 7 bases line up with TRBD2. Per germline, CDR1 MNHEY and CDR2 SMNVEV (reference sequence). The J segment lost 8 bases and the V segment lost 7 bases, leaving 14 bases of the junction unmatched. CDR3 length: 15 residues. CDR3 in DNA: TGTGCCAGCACCCCCCCCAGCGGGAATTTTGATGAGCAGTTCTTC. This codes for CASTPPSGNFDEQFF.

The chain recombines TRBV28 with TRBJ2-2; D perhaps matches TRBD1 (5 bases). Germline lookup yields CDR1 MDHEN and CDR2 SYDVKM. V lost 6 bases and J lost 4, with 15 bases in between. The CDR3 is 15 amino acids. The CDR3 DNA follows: TGTGCCAGCAGCTCCCCAGGGCTGGGCACCGGGGAGCTGTTTTTT. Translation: CASSSPGLGTGELFF.

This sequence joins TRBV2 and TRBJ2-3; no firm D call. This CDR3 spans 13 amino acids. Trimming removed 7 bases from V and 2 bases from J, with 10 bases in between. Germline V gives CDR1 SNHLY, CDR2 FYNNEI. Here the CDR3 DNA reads TGTGCCAGCATTCCACGACTCACAGATACGCAGTATTTT. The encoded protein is CASIPRLTDTQYF.

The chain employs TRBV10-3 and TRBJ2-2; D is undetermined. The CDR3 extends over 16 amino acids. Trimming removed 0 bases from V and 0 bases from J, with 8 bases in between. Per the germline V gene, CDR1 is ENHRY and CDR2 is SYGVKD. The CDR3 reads CAISESLNSNTGELFF. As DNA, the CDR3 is TGTGCCATCAGTGAGTCACTAAACTCGAACACCGGGGAGCTGTTTTTT.

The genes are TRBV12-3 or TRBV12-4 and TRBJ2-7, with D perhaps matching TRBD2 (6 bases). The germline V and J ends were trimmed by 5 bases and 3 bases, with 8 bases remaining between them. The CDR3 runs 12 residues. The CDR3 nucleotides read TGTGCCAGCAGTATGGGGGGCTACGAGCAGTACTTC. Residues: CASSMGGYEQYF.

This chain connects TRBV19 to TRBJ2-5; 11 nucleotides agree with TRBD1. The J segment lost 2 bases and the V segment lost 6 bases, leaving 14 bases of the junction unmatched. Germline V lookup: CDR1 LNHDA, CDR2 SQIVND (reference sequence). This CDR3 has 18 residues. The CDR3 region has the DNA TGTGCCAGTAGCAGGACTGCCGGGACAGGGGGGACTCAAGAGACCCAGTACTTC. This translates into CASSRTAGTGGTQETQYF.

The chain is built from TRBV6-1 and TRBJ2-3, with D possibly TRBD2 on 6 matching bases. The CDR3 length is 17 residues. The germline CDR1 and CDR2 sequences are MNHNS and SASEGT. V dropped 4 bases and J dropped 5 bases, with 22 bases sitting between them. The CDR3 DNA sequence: TGTGCCAGCAGTGTTGGAGTCGGGACTGTTGGTCAAGATACGCAGTATTTT. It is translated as CASSVGVGTVGQDTQYF.

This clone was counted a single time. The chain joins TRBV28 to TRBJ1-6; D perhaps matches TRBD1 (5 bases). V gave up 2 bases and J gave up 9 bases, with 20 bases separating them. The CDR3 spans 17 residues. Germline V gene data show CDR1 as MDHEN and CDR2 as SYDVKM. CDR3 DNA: TGTGCCAGCAGTTTAAGTCTCGGGCAGGGAATGGGTTCACCCCTCCACTTT. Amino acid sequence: CASSLSLGQGMGSPLHF.

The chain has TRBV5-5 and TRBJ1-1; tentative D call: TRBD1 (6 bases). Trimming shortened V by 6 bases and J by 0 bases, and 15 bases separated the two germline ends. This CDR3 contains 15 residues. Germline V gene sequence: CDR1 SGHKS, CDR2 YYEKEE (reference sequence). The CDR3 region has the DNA TGTGCCAGCACCTCCCGCAGGGGAATGAACACTGAAGCTTTCTTT. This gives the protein CASTSRRGMNTEAFF.

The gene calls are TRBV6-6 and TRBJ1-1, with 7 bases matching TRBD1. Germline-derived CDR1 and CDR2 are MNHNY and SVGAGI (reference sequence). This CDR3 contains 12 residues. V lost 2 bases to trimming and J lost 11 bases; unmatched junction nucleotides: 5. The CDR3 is CASSYPTGYAFF. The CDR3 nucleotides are TGTGCCAGCAGTTACCCGACAGGGTACGCTTTCTTT.

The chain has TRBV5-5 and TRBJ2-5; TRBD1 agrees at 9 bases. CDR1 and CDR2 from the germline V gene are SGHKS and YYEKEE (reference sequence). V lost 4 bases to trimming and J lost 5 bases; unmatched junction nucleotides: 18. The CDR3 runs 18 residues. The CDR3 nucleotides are TGTGCCAGCAGCCCCAGGGACCGGGGACAGGGAATCGCGGAGACCCAGTACTTC. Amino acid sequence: CASSPRDRGQGIAETQYF.

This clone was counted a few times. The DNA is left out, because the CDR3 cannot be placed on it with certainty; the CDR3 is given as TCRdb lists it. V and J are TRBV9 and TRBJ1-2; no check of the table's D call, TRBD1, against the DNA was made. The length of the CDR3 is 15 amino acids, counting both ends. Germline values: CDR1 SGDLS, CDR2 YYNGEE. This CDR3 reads CASSVAVGQGTLHTF.

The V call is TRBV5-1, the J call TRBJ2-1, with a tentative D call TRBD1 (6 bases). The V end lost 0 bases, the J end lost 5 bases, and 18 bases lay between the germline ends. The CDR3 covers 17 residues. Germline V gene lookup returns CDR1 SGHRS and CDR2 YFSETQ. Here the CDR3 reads CASSLGLGTLQNNEQFF. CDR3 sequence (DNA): TGCGCCAGCAGCTTGGGACTTGGGACACTTCAAAACAATGAGCAGTTCTTC.

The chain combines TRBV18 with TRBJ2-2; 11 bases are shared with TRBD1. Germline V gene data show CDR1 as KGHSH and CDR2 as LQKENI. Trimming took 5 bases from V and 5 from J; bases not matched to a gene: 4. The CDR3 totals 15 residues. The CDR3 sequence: CASSWTGGETGELFF. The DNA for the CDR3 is TGTGCCAGCTCATGGACAGGGGGCGAGACCGGGGAGCTGTTTTTT.